This TCR beta chain was sequenced for a study of response to subunit inactivated influenza vaccine. Points from the study as a whole: Each seasonal influenza vaccination recruits few new T cells, the authors suggested.

This clonotype came up a few times. Antigen specificity is unknown. The CDR3 consists of 14 residues. Germline V gene lookup returns CDR1 SGHDT and CDR2 YYEEEE. Trimming took off 0 bases at V and 1 base at J, with 7 bases between the two ends. TCRdb fed the RT-PCR reads into MiXCR, producing one record per CDR3 protein. Of about 530,000 distinct CDR3 sequences detected, 10% to 15% appear once; the ten largest clones hold around 13%. The chain has TRBV5-6 and TRBJ2-5; no reliable D call. The TCR sequence derives from a man in his fifties who received an inactivated influenza vaccine. Sequences were derived from PBMCs from blood, sampled roughly 45 days after vaccination. The CDR3 here is CASSLGQTQETQYF. The DNA of the CDR3 is TGTGCCAGCAGCTTGGGGCAGACCCAAGAGACCCAGTACTTC.